This T cell receptor beta chain was recorded in a study of blood T cell repertoires in COVID-19. Germline-derived CDR1 and CDR2 are LGHDT and YNNKEL (reference sequence). V shed 1 base and J 5 bases; nucleotides not matched to a gene: 9. CDR3 length: 16 residues. The data were produced by immunoSEQ multiplex PCR, yet TCRdb's version contains in-frame clones alone and is incomplete. The data show about 250,000 clones, with roughly nine tenths seen just once and approximately 1.5% held by the top ten. Material for sequencing was peripheral blood. The receptor comes from a woman in her sixties who had recovered from COVID-19. V usage is TRBV3-1 (or the pseudogene TRBV3-2) and J usage is TRBJ2-7, with TRBD2 matching 9 bases. Written as DNA, the CDR3 is TGTGCCAGCAGCCAAGGGGCTAGCGGGGTAGCCGACGAGCAGTACTTC. Translation: CASSQGASGVADEQYF.